This TCR beta chain was sequenced for a study of blood T cell dynamics during melanoma immunotherapy. Study details: Standard first-line treatment here was pembrolizumab or nivolumab plus ipilimumab in metastatic melanoma.

The time point denotes: pre-treatment baseline. Prior systemic cancer therapy, immunosuppressant use and other active malignancies excluded patients. There are 14 residues in the CDR3. V lost 5 bases and J 4 bases, leaving 15 bases between the germline ends. Germline assignment: CDR1 LNHDA and CDR2 SQIVND (reference sequence). As regards this clone: Its antigen is undetermined.

Produced via immunoSEQ multiplex PCR; TCRdb's table is partial and in-frame only. The data contain about 15,000 clones, over 65% of them singletons. Overall study results and limits: Whether repertoire-driving clones were melanoma-specific could not be determined. At W3, later disease-control patients showed bifurcated PBMC repertoire changes, unlike progressors.

This sequence originates from a human donor with melanoma. The chain combines TRBV19 with TRBJ2-7; TRBD1 is a possible D gene (6 bases). Sample: blood, taken from a patient treated with checkpoint blockade. The CDR3 nucleotides read TGTGCCAGTAGTCTGTCCCGGGACAAGTACGAGCAGTACTTC. As protein: CASSLSRDKYEQYF.